Presented here are 13 T cell receptor beta chains from one specimen sequenced in a study of Ad26.COV2.S vaccination and SARS-CoV-2 variants. Generated by immunoSEQ multiplex PCR, the TCRdb table keeps only in-frame clones and is missing some. The profile covers around 300,000 clones, with 75% to 90% appearing a single time and about 10% taken by the ten largest. As to treatment: roughly 18 received Ad26.COV2.S at low or high dose, single or two shots; five or six received placebo; per-sample allocation not given. It was on day 63 after the first vaccine or placebo injection that samples were taken. The specimen comprised peripheral blood, sampled in a trial of Ad26.COV2.S vaccine versus placebo. Source of these receptors: a person aged 18-65 years who received the Ad26.COV2.S COVID-19 vaccine or a placebo.

The chain employs TRBV5-4 and TRBJ2-5; 10 positions match TRBD1. The trim removed 3 bases at V and 5 bases at J, leaving 13 bases unmatched. CDR3 length: 17 amino acids. Germline assignment: CDR1 SGHNT and CDR2 YYREEE (reference sequence). CDR3 DNA: TGTGCCAGCAGCTCCCGGAGAGCGACAGGGGGCATCGAGACCCAGTACTTC. This codes for CASSSRRATGGIETQYF.

About this clone: The conserved closing phenylalanine or tryptophan is absent in this CDR3, likely reflecting a read error. It is unclear where the CDR3 begins or ends on the DNA, so no DNA is shown, and the CDR3 is as TCRdb lists it. The chain combines TRBV10-3 with TRBJ1-2; TRBD1 reflects the table's D call only, with no check against the DNA. Both ends counted, the CDR3 spans 13 residues. Germline loops: CDR1 ENHRY, CDR2 SYGVKD. CDR3 amino acids: CAIGWDREGFGIV.

This clone was observed once. The rearrangement links TRBV6-2 or TRBV6-3 to TRBJ1-6; D is uncertain. The CDR3 extends over 15 amino acids. The germline CDR1 and CDR2 sequences are MNHEY and SVGEGT. V lost 5 bases and J lost 1, with 9 bases in between. The CDR3, as DNA: TGTGCCAGCAGTCTCTTCGAGTCCTATAATTCACCCCTCCACTTT. Translating it yields CASSLFESYNSPLHF.

This chain connects TRBV7-2 to TRBJ1-3, with a tentative D call TRBD1 (6 bases). Germline V CDR1 and CDR2: SGHTA, FQGNSA. Trimming removed 5 bases from V and 0 bases from J, with 17 bases in between. This CDR3 spans 17 amino acids. This CDR3 is CASSTSGTKSSGNTIYF. The CDR3 DNA reads as TGTGCCAGCAGCACCTCCGGGACAAAAAGCTCTGGAAACACCATATATTTT.

V usage is TRBV27 and J usage is TRBJ2-7; 8 bases map to TRBD2. Trimming cost V 4 bases and J 0 bases; bases outside gene matches: 8. The CDR3 consists of 16 residues. Germline V lookup: CDR1 MNHEY, CDR2 SMNVEV (reference sequence). CDR3: CASSSRGAGDSYEQYF. CDR3 nucleotides: TGTGCCAGCAGTTCCAGGGGAGCGGGGGACTCCTACGAGCAGTACTTC.

V usage is TRBV2 and J usage is TRBJ1-1, with a possible D match to TRBD1 (5 bases). V was pared by 4 bases and J by 2 bases, with 11 bases between. The CDR3 has 14 residues. Germline V lookup: CDR1 SNHLY, CDR2 FYNNEI. The CDR3 region has the DNA TGTGCCAGCAGTGTGAGACAGATAAACACTGAAGCTTTCTTT. It codes for CASSVRQINTEAFF.

The V and J genes are TRBV11-2 and TRBJ2-1; 10 bases match TRBD2. CDR1 and CDR2 (germline): SGHAT, FQNNGV. The CDR3 has 14 amino acids. V trimming: 5 bases; J trimming: 5 bases; junction bases outside the gene matches: 3. The CDR3 nucleotides are TGTGCCAGCAGCCTGGGACTAGCGAACAATGAGCAGTTCTTC. This codes for CASSLGLANNEQFF. Full variable domain (outside the CDR3, taken from reference TRBV11-2 and TRBJ2-1): EAGVAQSPRYKIIEKRQSVAFWCNPISGHATLYWYQQILGQGPKLLIQFQNNGVVDDSQLPKDRFSAERLKGVDSTLKIQPAKLEDSAVYLCASSLGLANNEQFFGPGTRLTVL.

V usage is TRBV6-5 and J usage is TRBJ1-5, with TRBD1 matching 7 bases. Germline V gives CDR1 MNHEY, CDR2 SVGAGI. The trim removed 6 bases at V and 7 bases at J, leaving 3 bases unmatched. This CDR3 spans 12 amino acids. The DNA for the CDR3 is TGTGCCAGCAGGTGGACAGGACAGCCCCAGCATTTT. It yields the protein CASRWTGQPQHF.

The V call is TRBV6-4, the J call TRBJ2-1; the match to TRBD2 covers 7 bases. The CDR3 has 15 residues. V gave up 1 base and J gave up 1 base; unmatched junction bases: 1. Germline V gives CDR1 MRHNA, CDR2 SNTAGT. The CDR3 loop reads CASSDWRESYNEQFF. The CDR3 nucleotides are TGTGCCAGCAGTGACTGGCGGGAGTCCTACAATGAGCAGTTCTTC.

V gene TRBV7-2 combines with J gene TRBJ2-2; the match to TRBD1 covers 7 bases. CDR3 length equals 15 residues. Germline values: CDR1 SGHTA, CDR2 FQGNSA. After removal of 8 bases from V and 7 bases from J, the junction contained 13 bases not matched to a gene. The CDR3 DNA reads TGTGCCAGCCGGGACCTAGGCAGGGGGAGCGGGGAGCTGTTTTTT. Translation gives CASRDLGRGSGELFF. The complete variable domain, with remaining parts taken from reference TRBV7-2 and TRBJ2-2, reads GAGVSQSPSNKVTEKGKDVELRCDPISGHTALYWYRQSLGQGLEFLIYFQGNSAPDKSGLPSDRFSAERTGGSVSTLTIQRTQQEDSAVYLCASRDLGRGSGELFFGEGSRLTVL.

V usage is TRBV5-1 and J usage is TRBJ2-5; TRBD1 matches at 9 bases. The ends lost 7 bases at V and 10 bases at J; junction bases unmatched: 14. The CDR3 has 14 amino acids. Germline values: CDR1 SGHRS, CDR2 YFSETQ. The CDR3 bases are TGCGCCAGCTCACAGGGGGCGGGCGTAGAGGGCCAGTACTTC. Translated, it gives CASSQGAGVEGQYF.

The V call is TRBV5-1, the J call TRBJ2-1, with D hard to call. Germline V CDR1 and CDR2: SGHRS, YFSETQ. The V end lost 7 bases, the J end lost 0 bases, and 14 bases lay between the germline ends. This CDR3 region has 15 residues. CDR3: CASAASLNSYNEQFF. CDR3 coding DNA: TGCGCCAGCGCCGCGAGTCTCAACTCCTACAATGAGCAGTTCTTC.

The V and J genes are TRBV3-1 (or the pseudogene TRBV3-2) and TRBJ1-5; no clear D gene. Between the trimmed V and J ends, which lost 0 bases and 8 bases, there was a span of 8 bases. The CDR3 is 13 amino acids. The V gene's germline CDR1 is LGHDT and CDR2 YNNKEL (reference sequence). CDR3 sequence (DNA): TGTGCCAGCAGCCAAGATGGGGAGAAGCCCCAGCATTTT. Its protein is CASSQDGEKPQHF.